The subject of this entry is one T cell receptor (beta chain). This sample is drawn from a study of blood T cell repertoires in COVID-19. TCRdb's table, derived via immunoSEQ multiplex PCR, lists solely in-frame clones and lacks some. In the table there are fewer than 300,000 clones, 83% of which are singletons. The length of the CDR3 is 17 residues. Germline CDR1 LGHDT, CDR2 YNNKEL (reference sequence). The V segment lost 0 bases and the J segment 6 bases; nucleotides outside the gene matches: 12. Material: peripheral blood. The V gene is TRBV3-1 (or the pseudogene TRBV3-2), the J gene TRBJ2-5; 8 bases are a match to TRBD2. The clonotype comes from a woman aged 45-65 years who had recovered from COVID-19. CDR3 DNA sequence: TGTGCCAGCAGCCAAGAGATCGGCGGGAGGCGTCGAAAGACCCAGTACTTC. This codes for CASSQEIGGRRRKTQYF.